This entry concerns a single TCR beta chain. Other DNA sequences within the sample encode an identical CDR3. A CD45RO/CCR7/CD25/CD127/CD95/CD27 panel sorted naive, central memory, regulatory and stem cell-like memory CD4+ cells. This entry comes from a study of beta chain features in type 1 diabetes. Across the study: Examined across all samples were approximately 99 million sorted cells.

Sequencing targeted expressed TCRB transcripts, as all isolated RNA had been reverse transcribed. Libraries were prepared by immunoSEQ multiplex PCR; TCRdb keeps only in-frame clonotypes and omits some of them. Of about 240,000 clones listed, less than 35% were seen once; the top ten hold around 4%. Per the germline V gene, CDR1 is SGHTA and CDR2 is FQGNSA. Trimming pared 3 bases from V and 0 bases from J, leaving 9 bases between. The CDR3 runs 14 residues. Sequences were obtained from central memory CD4+ T cells from blood. The sequence was collected from a man aged 30 to 39 in good health. The chain couples TRBV7-2 to TRBJ2-7; D possibly corresponds to TRBD2 (6 bases). CDR3 region: CASSLAGSSYEQYF. CDR3 nucleotide sequence: TGTGCCAGCAGCTTGGCGGGGAGCTCCTACGAGCAGTACTTC.